The sequence of this T cell receptor beta chain was determined in a study of CD8+ T cells in alopecia areata. Study summary: Severity was scored as percentage of affected scalp area in treated patients. Overall study findings and caveats: Scalp and blood samples kept many expanded lesional clones throughout tofacitinib. For patients receiving tofacitinib, scalp clonality and expanded CD8+ clones among the top 100 significantly decreased.

The treatment here: oral pan-JAK inhibitor, 5-10 mg twice daily. The length of the CDR3 is 13 residues. Trimming pared 3 bases from V and 2 bases from J, leaving 7 bases between. Germline CDR1 and CDR2: MDHEN and SYDVKM. Extraction of RNA preceded its reverse transcription into cDNA, which served as the sequencing template. The assay was immunoSEQ multiplex PCR, and TCRdb's table has in-frame clones only and misses some. The sample lists around 190,000 clones, 45% to 75% occurring once. About this clone: The antigen is undetermined.

The clonotype comes from a human donor with alopecia areata. V and J are TRBV28 and TRBJ1-2; D not resolved. The specimen comprised CD4+ T cells sorted from blood, sampled at week 4, from a patient treated with tofacitinib. DNA for the CDR3: TGTGCCAGCAGTTTTTCGAAAAACTATGGCTACACCTTC. Translation gives CASSFSKNYGYTF.